This T cell receptor (beta chain) is drawn from a study of regulatory dendritic cells for organ transplantation. Repertoires were generated with immunoSEQ multiplex PCR, while TCRdb's copy carries only in-frame clones and drops some. The sample lists some 7,800 clones; approximately 67% were seen once. Study results and limitations: Naive CD4+ and CD8+ repertoires were highly diverse; memory CD8+ was most oligoclonal. Mature dendritic cells appeared to drive more memory CD8+ clonal expansion than regulatory ones.

This clone has just one count. What it recognizes is unknown. V gave up 6 bases and J gave up 7 bases; unmatched junction bases: 4. CDR3 length: 12 amino acids. Germline-derived CDR1 and CDR2 are SGHAT and FQNNGV. CFSE-labeled sorted T cells met regulatory or mature dendritic cells for under 6 days. CD4+ or CD8+ T cells were sorted as naive CD45RA+ or memory CD45RO+. The sample consisted of memory CD4+ T cells from blood cultured with dendritic cells. Noted subset: CD45RO+ memory T cells. The chain has TRBV11-2 and TRBJ1-2, with TRBD1 matching 8 bases. The receptor's source is a human donor in good health. The CDR3 sequence is CASRRQGFGYTF. The CDR3 DNA reads TGTGCCAGCAGGCGACAGGGGTTTGGCTACACCTTC. The complete variable domain, with remaining parts taken from reference TRBV11-2 and TRBJ1-2, reads EAGVAQSPRYKIIEKRQSVAFWCNPISGHATLYWYQQILGQGPKLLIQFQNNGVVDDSQLPKDRFSAERLKGVDSTLKIQPAKLEDSAVYLCASRRQGFGYTFGSGTRLTVV.